This T cell receptor beta chain was identified during a study of T-cell reconstitution after alpha-beta-depleted transplantation in children. Study results and caveats: Reports say that about two months after transplant, the alpha-beta T cells came out of several hundred graft clones that had expanded.

Molecular barcoding with unique molecular identifiers was used for the TCRbeta library. One entry per CDR3 protein results from TCRdb running MiXCR on the PCR reads. The sample carries about 980,000 distinct CDR3 sequences, 25% to 30% recorded once. The CDR3 has 15 residues. Trimming took off 5 bases at V and 2 bases at J, with 13 bases between the two ends. Germline V CDR1 and CDR2: SGHTA, FQGNSA. With regard to this clonotype: Its antigen remains unidentified.

The chain uses TRBV7-2 and TRBJ2-1; D unclear. The source of this sequence is a boy less than two years old who had a stem cell transplant for SCID, so the T cells may come from the graft donor. The sample in question was PBMCs, mostly from graft donor cells, obtained 360 days after TCRalphabeta/CD19-depleted stem cell transplant. The CDR3 DNA reads TGTGCCAGCAGCCCCAACACGGACCCCTACAATGAGCAGTTCTTC. Translating it yields CASSPNTDPYNEQFF.